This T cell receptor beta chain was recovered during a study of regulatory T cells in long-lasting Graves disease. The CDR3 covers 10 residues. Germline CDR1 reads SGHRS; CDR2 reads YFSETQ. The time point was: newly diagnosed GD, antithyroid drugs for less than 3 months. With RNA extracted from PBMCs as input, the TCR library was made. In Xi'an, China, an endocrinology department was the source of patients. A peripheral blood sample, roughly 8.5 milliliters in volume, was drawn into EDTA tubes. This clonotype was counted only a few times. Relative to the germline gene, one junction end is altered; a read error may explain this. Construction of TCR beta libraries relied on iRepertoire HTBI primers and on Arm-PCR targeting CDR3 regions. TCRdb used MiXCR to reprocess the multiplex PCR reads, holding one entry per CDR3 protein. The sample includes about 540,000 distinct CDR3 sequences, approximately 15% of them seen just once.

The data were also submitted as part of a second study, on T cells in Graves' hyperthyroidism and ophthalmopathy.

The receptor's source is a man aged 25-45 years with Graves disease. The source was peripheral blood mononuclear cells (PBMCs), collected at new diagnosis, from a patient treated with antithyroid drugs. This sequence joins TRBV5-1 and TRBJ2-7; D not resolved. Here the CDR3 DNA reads TGCGCCAGCAGCTCCTCAGGATTTGGCTTC. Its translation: CASSSSGFGF.